This T cell receptor beta chain was observed in a study of blood T cell repertoires in COVID-19. Study-level information: Spain, Italy and the United States supplied samples that represented acute and convalescent COVID-19. Sample material is recorded as cDNA or gDNA derived from T cells, B-cell-depleted T cells, or PBMCs.

Original handling: Using reference gene primer amplification, nucleated cell counts were estimated. The table came from immunoSEQ multiplex PCR; TCRdb's copy has only in-frame clones and leaves some out. V and J calls and clone size come straight from that table; D and trimming were deduced from the DNA. This sample carries over 90,000 clones, about 84% of them seen once, and the ten largest clones take about 23%. The sequencing sample was made of peripheral blood. This receptor was taken from a man older than 75 with active or convalescent COVID-19.

The CDR3 DNA follows: TGTGCCAGCAGCTTAGATCGGGTTAAATGGGGACAGAAGACGAACACTGAAGCTTTCTTT. It is translated as CASSLDRVKWGQKTNTEAFF. This sequence joins TRBV11-3 and TRBJ1-1; 7 bases are shared with TRBD1. The CDR3 runs 20 residues. Germline lookup yields CDR1 SGHNT and CDR2 YENEEA. With 0 bases clipped from V and 1 base from J, the junction kept 17 bases outside the gene matches.